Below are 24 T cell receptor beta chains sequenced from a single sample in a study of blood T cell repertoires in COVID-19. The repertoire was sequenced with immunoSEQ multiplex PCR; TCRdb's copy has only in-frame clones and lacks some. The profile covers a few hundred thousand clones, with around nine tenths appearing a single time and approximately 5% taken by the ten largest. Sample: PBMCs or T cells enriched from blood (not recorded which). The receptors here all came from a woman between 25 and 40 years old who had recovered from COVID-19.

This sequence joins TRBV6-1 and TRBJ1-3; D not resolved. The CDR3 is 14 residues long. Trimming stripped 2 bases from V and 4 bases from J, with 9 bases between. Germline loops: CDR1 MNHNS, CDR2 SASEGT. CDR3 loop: CASSEWGGGNTIYF. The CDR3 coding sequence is TGTGCCAGCAGTGAATGGGGAGGCGGAAACACCATATATTTT.

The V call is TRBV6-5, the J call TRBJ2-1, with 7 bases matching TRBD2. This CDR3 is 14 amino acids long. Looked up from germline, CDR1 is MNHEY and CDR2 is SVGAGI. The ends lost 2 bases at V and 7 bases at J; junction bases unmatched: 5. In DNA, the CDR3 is TGTGCCAGCAGTTACGGGGGAGGGTGGAATGAGCAGTTCTTC. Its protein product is CASSYGGGWNEQFF.

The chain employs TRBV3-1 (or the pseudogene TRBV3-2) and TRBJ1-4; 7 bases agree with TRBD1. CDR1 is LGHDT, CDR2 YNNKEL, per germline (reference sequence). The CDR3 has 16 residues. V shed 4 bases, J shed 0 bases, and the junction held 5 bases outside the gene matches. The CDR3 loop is CASSRRQGATNEKLFF. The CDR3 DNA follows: TGTGCCAGCAGCCGGCGACAGGGCGCAACTAATGAAAAACTGTTTTTT.

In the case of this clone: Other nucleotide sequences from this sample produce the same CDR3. The CDR3 DNA is TGTGCCAGCAGCTTGGGCGGGGGAGGATCAGATACGCAGTATTTT. Residues: CASSLGGGGSDTQYF. The chain is built from TRBV5-6 and TRBJ2-3; 7 nucleotides agree with TRBD2. V trimming: 0 bases; J trimming: 4 bases; junction bases outside the gene matches: 5. Germline CDR1 is SGHDT and CDR2 is YYEEEE. This CDR3 comprises 15 residues.

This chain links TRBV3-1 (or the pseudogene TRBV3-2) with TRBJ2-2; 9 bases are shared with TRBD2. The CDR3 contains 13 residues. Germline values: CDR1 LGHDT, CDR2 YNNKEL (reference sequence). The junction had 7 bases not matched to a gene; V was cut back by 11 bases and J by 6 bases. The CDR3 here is CAAGGRGPGELFF. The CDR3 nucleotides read TGTGCCGCGGGAGGGAGGGGTCCCGGGGAGCTGTTTTTT.

In nucleotides, the CDR3 is TGTGCCTGGAGCAGAGGGGGCCTCCACGAGCAGTACTTC. As protein: CAWSRGGLHEQYF. This chain joins TRBV30 and TRBJ2-7; 7 bases fit TRBD1. CDR3 length equals 13 residues. Germline values: CDR1 GTSNPN, CDR2 SVGIG (reference sequence). The J segment lost 5 bases and the V segment lost 3 bases, leaving 7 bases of the junction unmatched.

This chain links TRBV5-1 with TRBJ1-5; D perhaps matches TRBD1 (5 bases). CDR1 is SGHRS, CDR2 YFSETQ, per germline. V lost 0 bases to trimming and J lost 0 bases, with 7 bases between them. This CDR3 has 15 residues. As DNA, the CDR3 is TGCGCCAGCAGCTTGGGACAGAATAGCAATCAGCCCCAGCATTTT. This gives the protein CASSLGQNSNQPQHF.

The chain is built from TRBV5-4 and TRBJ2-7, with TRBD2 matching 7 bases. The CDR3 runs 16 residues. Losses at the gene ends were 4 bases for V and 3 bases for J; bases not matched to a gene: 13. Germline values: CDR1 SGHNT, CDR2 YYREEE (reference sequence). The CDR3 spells CASSPNLAGVNYEQYF. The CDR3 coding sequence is TGTGCCAGCAGCCCCAACTTGGCGGGAGTTAACTACGAGCAGTACTTC.

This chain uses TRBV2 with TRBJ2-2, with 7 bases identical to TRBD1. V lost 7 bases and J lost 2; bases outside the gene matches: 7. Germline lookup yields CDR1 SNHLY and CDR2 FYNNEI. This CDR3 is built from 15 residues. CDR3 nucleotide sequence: TGTGCCAGCAAAATAGACAGGGTAAACACCGGGGAGCTGTTTTTT. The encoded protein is CASKIDRVNTGELFF.

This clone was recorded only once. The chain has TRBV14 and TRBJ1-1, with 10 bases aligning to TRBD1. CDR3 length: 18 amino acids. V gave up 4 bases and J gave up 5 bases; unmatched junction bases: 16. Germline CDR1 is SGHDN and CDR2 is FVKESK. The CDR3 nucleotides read TGTGCCAGCAGCCCCAGAAACCGGGACAGGGGAGGATCGACTGAAGCTTTCTTT. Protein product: CASSPRNRDRGGSTEAFF.

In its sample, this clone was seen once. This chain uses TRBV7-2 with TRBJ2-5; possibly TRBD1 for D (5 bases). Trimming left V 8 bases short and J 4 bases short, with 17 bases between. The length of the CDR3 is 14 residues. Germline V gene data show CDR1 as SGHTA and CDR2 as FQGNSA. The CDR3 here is CASSQGRVAETQYF. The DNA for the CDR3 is TGTGCCAGCTCCCAGGGCAGGGTGGCAGAGACCCAGTACTTC.

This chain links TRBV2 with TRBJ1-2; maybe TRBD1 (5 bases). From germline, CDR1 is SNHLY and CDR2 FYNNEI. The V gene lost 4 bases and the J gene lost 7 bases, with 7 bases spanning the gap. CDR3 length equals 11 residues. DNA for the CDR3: TGTGCCAGCAGTGGGGGCGCTGGCTACACCTTC. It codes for CASSGGAGYTF. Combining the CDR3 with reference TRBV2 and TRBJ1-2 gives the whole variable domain EPEVTQTPSHQVTQMGQEVILRCVPISNHLYFYWYRQILGQKVEFLVSFYNNEISEKSEIFDDQFSVERPDGSNFTLKIRSTKLEDSAMYFCASSGGAGYTFGSGTRLTVV.

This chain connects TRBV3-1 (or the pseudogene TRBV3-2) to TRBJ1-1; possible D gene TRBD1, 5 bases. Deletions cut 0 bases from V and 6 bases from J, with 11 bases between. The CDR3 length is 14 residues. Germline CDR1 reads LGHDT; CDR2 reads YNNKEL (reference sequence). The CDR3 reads CASSQDSWGAEAFF. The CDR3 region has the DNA TGTGCCAGCAGCCAAGATAGTTGGGGCGCTGAAGCTTTCTTT.

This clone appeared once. In DNA form, the CDR3 reads TGCGCCAGCAGCCCAGGGGATCCACCCCTCCACTTT. Amino acids: CASSPGDPPLHF. The J gene is TRBJ1-6, the V gene TRBV5-1; D is possibly TRBD1 (6 bases). Trimming took off 4 bases at V and 11 bases at J, with 10 bases between the two ends. Germline V lookup: CDR1 SGHRS, CDR2 YFSETQ. The CDR3 contains 12 residues. The whole variable domain, remainder taken from reference TRBV5-1 and TRBJ1-6, is KAGVTQTPRYLIKTRGQQVTLSCSPISGHRSVSWYQQTPGQGLQFLFEYFSETQRNKGNFPGRFSGRQFSNSRSEMNVSTLELGDSALYLCASSPGDPPLHFGNGTRLTVT.

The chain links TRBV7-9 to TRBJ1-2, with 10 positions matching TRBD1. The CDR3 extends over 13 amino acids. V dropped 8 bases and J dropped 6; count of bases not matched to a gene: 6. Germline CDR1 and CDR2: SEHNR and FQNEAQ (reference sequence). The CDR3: CASGDRGRDGYTF. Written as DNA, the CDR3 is TGTGCCAGCGGGGACAGGGGAAGGGATGGCTACACCTTC.

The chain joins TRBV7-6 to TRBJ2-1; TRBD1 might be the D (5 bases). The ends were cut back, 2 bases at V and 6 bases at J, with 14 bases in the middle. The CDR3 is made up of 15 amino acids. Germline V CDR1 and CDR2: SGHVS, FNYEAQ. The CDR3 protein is CASSLRPGPSNEQFF. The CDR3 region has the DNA TGTGCCAGCAGCTTAAGGCCAGGGCCTTCCAATGAGCAGTTCTTC.

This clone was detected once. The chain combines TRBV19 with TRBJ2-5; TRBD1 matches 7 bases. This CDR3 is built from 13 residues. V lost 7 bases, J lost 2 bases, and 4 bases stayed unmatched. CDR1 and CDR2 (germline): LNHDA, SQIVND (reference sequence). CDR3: CASKGAAQETQYF. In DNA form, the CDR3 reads TGTGCCAGTAAGGGGGCAGCACAAGAGACCCAGTACTTC.

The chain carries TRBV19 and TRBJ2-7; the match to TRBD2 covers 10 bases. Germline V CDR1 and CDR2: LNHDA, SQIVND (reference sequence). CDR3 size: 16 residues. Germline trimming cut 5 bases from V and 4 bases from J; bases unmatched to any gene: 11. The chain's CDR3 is CASSFAALAGEYEQYF. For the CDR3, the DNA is TGTGCCAGTAGTTTCGCCGCGCTAGCGGGGGAATACGAGCAGTACTTC.

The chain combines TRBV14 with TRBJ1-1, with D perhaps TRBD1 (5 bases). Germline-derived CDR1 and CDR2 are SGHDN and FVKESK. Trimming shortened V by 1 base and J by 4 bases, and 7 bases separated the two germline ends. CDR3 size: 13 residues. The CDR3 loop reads CASSQGGATEAFF. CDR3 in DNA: TGTGCCAGCAGCCAAGGGGGCGCCACTGAAGCTTTCTTT.

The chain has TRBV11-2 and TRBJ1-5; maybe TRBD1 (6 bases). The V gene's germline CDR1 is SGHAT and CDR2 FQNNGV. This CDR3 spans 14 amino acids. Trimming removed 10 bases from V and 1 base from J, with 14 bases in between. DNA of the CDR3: TGTGCCATCACCCGGACAGAGAGCAATCAGCCCCAGCATTTT. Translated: CAITRTESNQPQHF.

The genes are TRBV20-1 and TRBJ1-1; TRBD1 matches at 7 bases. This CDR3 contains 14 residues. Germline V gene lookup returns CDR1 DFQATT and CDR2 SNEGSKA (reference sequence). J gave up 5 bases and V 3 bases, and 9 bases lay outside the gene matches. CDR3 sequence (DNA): TGCAGTGCTAGTAGGGGACAGCCGCTAACTGAAGCTTTCTTT. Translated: CSASRGQPLTEAFF.

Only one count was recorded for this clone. CDR3 nucleotides: TGTGCCAGTTTCACAGGGAACACTGAAGCTTTCTTT. Protein: CASFTGNTEAFF. This chain joins TRBV19 and TRBJ1-1; D might be TRBD1 (5 bases). V dropped 8 bases and J dropped 1 base, with 8 bases sitting between them. The germline V gene has CDR1 LNHDA and CDR2 SQIVND (reference sequence). The CDR3 covers 12 residues.

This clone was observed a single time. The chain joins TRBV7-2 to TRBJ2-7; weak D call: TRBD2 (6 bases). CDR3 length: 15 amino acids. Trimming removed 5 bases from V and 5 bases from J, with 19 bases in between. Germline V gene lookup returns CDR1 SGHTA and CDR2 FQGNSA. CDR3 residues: CASSRFTWEDHEQYF. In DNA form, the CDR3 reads TGTGCCAGCAGCCGTTTCACTTGGGAGGACCACGAGCAGTACTTC.

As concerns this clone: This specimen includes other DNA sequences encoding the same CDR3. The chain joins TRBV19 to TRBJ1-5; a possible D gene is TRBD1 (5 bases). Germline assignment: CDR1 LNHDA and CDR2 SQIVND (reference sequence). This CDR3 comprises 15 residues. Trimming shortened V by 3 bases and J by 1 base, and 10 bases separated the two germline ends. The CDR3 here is CASSISGGSNQPQHF. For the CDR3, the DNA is TGTGCCAGTAGTATTTCGGGGGGAAGCAATCAGCCCCAGCATTTT.